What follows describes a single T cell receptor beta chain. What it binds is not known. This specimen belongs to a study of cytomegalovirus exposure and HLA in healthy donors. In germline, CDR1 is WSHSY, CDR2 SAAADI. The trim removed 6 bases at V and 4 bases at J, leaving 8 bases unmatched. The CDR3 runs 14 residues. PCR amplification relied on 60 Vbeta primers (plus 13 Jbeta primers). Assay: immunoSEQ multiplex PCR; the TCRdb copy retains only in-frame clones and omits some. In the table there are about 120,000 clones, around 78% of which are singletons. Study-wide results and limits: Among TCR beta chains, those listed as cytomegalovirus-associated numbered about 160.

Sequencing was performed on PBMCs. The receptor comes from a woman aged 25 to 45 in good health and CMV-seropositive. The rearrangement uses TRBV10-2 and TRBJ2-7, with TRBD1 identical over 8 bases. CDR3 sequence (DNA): TGCGCCAGCAGACCGGGACAGGCGTTGTACGAGCAGTACTTC. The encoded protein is CASRPGQALYEQYF.